This passage covers 21 T cell receptor beta chains from one sample sequenced in a study of cytomegalovirus exposure and HLA in healthy donors. PCR was performed using 60 Vbeta and 13 Jbeta primers. Method: immunoSEQ multiplex PCR; TCRdb's copy keeps in-frame clones and lacks some. The table lists 200,000 to 250,000 clones, roughly 91% of them singletons. The sequenced sample was PBMCs. These TCRs come from a woman aged 18-29 years in good health and CMV-seronegative.

V is TRBV30 and J is TRBJ2-2; D perhaps matches TRBD1 (6 bases). The CDR3 consists of 16 residues. In germline, CDR1 is GTSNPN, CDR2 SVGIG (reference sequence). V lost 2 bases and J lost 4, with 17 bases in between. CDR3: CAWSSETWTVTGELFF. The CDR3 DNA reads as TGTGCCTGGAGTTCAGAAACCTGGACAGTCACCGGGGAGCTGTTTTTT.

This chain uses TRBV7-2 with TRBJ1-6; TRBD1 matches at 9 bases. Trimming removed 6 bases from V and 6 bases from J; junction bases left unmatched: 9. CDR1 and CDR2 (germline): SGHTA, FQGNSA. CDR3 length: 16 residues. Here the CDR3 DNA reads TGTGCCAGCAGATCCGCCTTACAGGGGGCTAATTCACCCCTCCACTTT. Protein product: CASRSALQGANSPLHF.

The chain couples TRBV10-2 to TRBJ1-5; D gene unclear. V was shortened by 4 bases and J by 1 base, with 8 bases between the two germline ends. The CDR3 consists of 14 residues. Germline CDR1 reads WSHSY; CDR2 reads SAAADI. In nucleotides, the CDR3 is TGCGCCAGCAGTGCTTTATTCAGCAATCAGCCCCAGCATTTT. This gives the protein CASSALFSNQPQHF.

The CDR3 region has the DNA TGTGCCAGCAGTTTTCGGGGGTTGCGCACTGAAGCTTTCTTT. Amino acids: CASSFRGLRTEAFF. This chain connects TRBV6-6 to TRBJ1-1; TRBD1 is a possible D gene (5 bases). The CDR3 is 14 residues long. Germline V lookup: CDR1 MNHNY, CDR2 SVGAGI (reference sequence). V shed 4 bases and J shed 4 bases, with 13 bases lying between them.

The genes are TRBV25-1 and TRBJ1-5; 9 bases are a match to TRBD1. Germline CDR1 is MGHDK and CDR2 is SYGVNS. The CDR3 covers 14 residues. J lost 6 bases, V lost 8 bases, and 8 bases had no gene match. DNA for the CDR3: TGTGCCAGCGGGGACAGGGATTATTTTCAGCCCCAGCATTTT. Amino acid sequence: CASGDRDYFQPQHF.

This chain connects TRBV27 to TRBJ2-5; 7 positions match TRBD1. Germline V gene data show CDR1 as MNHEY and CDR2 as SMNVEV (reference sequence). After removal of 5 bases from V and 5 bases from J, the junction contained 8 bases not matched to a gene. The CDR3 extends over 14 amino acids. DNA for the CDR3: TGTGCCAGCAGTCCCGACAGGGTTGGCGAGACCCAGTACTTC. Its translation: CASSPDRVGETQYF.

This sequence joins TRBV7-2 and TRBJ2-5; 8 bases map to TRBD2. J was trimmed by 7 bases and V by 5 bases; bases with no gene match: 9. CDR3 length equals 14 residues. Germline loops: CDR1 SGHTA, CDR2 FQGNSA. The CDR3 sequence: CASSPPGAGGTQYF. CDR3 nucleotide sequence: TGTGCCAGCAGCCCCCCCGGGGCGGGGGGGACCCAGTACTTC.

The genes are TRBV29-1 and TRBJ2-5; 10 bases line up with TRBD2. J gave up 4 bases and V 4 bases, and 6 bases lay outside the gene matches. The CDR3 is 14 residues long. Germline V lookup: CDR1 SQVTM, CDR2 ANQGSEA. CDR3 sequence reads: CSVVSRLAGETQYF. CDR3 in DNA: TGCAGCGTTGTCTCGCGACTAGCGGGAGAGACCCAGTACTTC.

This clone came up once. In the same sample, other DNA sequences code for this CDR3. The gene calls are TRBV6-6 and TRBJ1-5; 8 bases align to TRBD1. Germline CDR1 and CDR2: MNHNY and SVGAGI (reference sequence). After removal of 5 bases from V and 4 bases from J, the junction contained 4 bases not matched to a gene. The length of the CDR3 is 14 residues. The CDR3 here is CASSLTGGNQPQHF. The CDR3 DNA sequence: TGTGCCAGCAGTCTAACAGGGGGAAATCAGCCCCAGCATTTT.

This chain connects TRBV4-2 to TRBJ1-1; 12 bases are a match to TRBD1. CDR3 size: 18 residues. CDR1 is LGHNA, CDR2 YNFKEQ, per germline. The junction had 18 bases not matched to a gene; V was cut back by 6 bases and J by 7 bases. DNA for the CDR3: TGTGCCAGCAGTCGGAGGGGGATTCAGGGACAGGGGGCGATTGAAGCTTTCTTT. This encodes CASSRRGIQGQGAIEAFF.

The chain employs TRBV27 and TRBJ2-7; 9 positions agree with TRBD2. V gave up 8 bases and J gave up 4 bases; unmatched junction bases: 9. Germline loops: CDR1 MNHEY, CDR2 SMNVEV (reference sequence). This CDR3 is 14 amino acids long. DNA for the CDR3: TGTGCCAGCCGCGGGCGGGGGGGCCTTTACGAGCAGTACTTC. This sequence encodes CASRGRGGLYEQYF.

There are a few counts of this clone. The rearrangement links TRBV4-2 to TRBJ2-3, with TRBD2 matching 9 bases. CDR1 and CDR2 from the germline V gene are LGHNA and YNFKEQ. J lost 4 bases, V lost 4 bases, and 9 bases had no gene match. The CDR3 covers 16 residues. The CDR3 is CASSREGLAGPDTQYF. Written as DNA, the CDR3 is TGTGCCAGCAGCCGCGAGGGGCTAGCGGGACCAGATACGCAGTATTTT.

The chain couples TRBV10-1 to TRBJ2-7; 7 positions agree with TRBD2. V lost 6 bases and J lost 3; bases outside the gene matches: 14. The germline CDR1 and CDR2 sequences are WNHNN and SYGVQD (reference sequence). The CDR3 consists of 16 residues. The CDR3 DNA sequence: TGCGCCAGCAGCTCCGTGGAGGGCCGGGAGGTCTACGAGCAGTACTTC. It codes for CASSSVEGREVYEQYF.

The chain joins TRBV6-5 to TRBJ1-4; 7 nucleotides match TRBD1. Germline V gene data show CDR1 as MNHEY and CDR2 as SVGAGI. The CDR3 consists of 14 residues. V gave up 5 bases and J gave up 8 bases; unmatched junction bases: 8. CDR3 amino acids: CASSVRGWREKLFF. The CDR3 DNA reads TGTGCCAGCAGTGTCAGGGGGTGGAGGGAAAAACTGTTTTTT.

The chain joins TRBV11-2 to TRBJ2-7, with 14 positions matching TRBD2. There are 15 residues in the CDR3. V trimming: 5 bases; J trimming: 3 bases; junction bases outside the gene matches: 3. The germline V gene encodes CDR1 SGHAT and CDR2 FQNNGV. The CDR3 region has the DNA TGTGCCAGCAGCGGACTAGCGGGAGGACACTACGAGCAGTACTTC. It is translated as CASSGLAGGHYEQYF. The full variable domain, with the rest looked up from reference TRBV11-2 and TRBJ2-7, is EAGVAQSPRYKIIEKRQSVAFWCNPISGHATLYWYQQILGQGPKLLIQFQNNGVVDDSQLPKDRFSAERLKGVDSTLKIQPAKLEDSAVYLCASSGLAGGHYEQYFGPGTRLTVT.

V is TRBV4-1 and J is TRBJ2-4; D may be TRBD2 (7 bases). This CDR3 is 17 amino acids long. Trimming cost V 4 bases and J 6 bases, with 22 bases left between them. CDR1 and CDR2 from the germline V gene are MGHRA and YSYEKL. CDR3 in amino acids: CASSLKGGPGGPNIQYF. CDR3 sequence (DNA): TGCGCCAGCAGCCTCAAGGGGGGGCCCGGGGGCCCAAACATTCAGTACTTC.

The DNA of the CDR3 is TGTGCCATCAGTGAATTTCAGGGAAACTATGGCTACACCTTC. This sequence encodes CAISEFQGNYGYTF. The chain recombines TRBV10-3 with TRBJ1-2; D may be TRBD1 (5 bases). CDR1 and CDR2 (germline): ENHRY, SYGVKD. CDR3 length equals 14 residues. V lost 3 bases and J 2 bases, leaving 10 bases between the germline ends.

The chain couples TRBV6-5 to TRBJ1-2, with D possibly TRBD1 on 6 matching bases. The CDR3 extends over 14 amino acids. Germline loops: CDR1 MNHEY, CDR2 SVGAGI. Between the trimmed V and J ends, which lost 6 bases and 5 bases, there was a span of 16 bases. CDR3 in DNA: TGTGCCAGCAGCCCCGGACAGCTGGGATATGGCTACACCTTC. This sequence encodes CASSPGQLGYGYTF.

CDR3: CASSQVAGGHSSYNEQFF. The CDR3, as DNA: TGCGCCAGCAGCCAAGTAGCGGGGGGTCACTCCTCCTACAATGAGCAGTTCTTC. The V gene is TRBV4-3, the J gene TRBJ2-1; 10 bases fit TRBD2. Germline loops: CDR1 LGHNA, CDR2 YSLEER. The junction had 6 bases not matched to a gene; V was cut back by 1 base and J by 0 bases. CDR3 size: 18 residues.

The chain combines TRBV21-1 with TRBJ1-6. TRBV21-1 is labeled a pseudogene. The CDR3 is 12 amino acids. This CDR3 is CASSWTGSPLHF. CDR3 nucleotides: TGTGCCAGCAGTTGGACGGGATCACCCCTCCACTTT.

This clone was counted between two and nine times. The genes are TRBV6-6 and TRBJ2-7; 9 nucleotides line up with TRBD1. This CDR3 is built from 14 residues. The V segment lost 0 bases and the J segment 4 bases; nucleotides outside the gene matches: 1. Germline CDR1 MNHNY, CDR2 SVGAGI (reference sequence). CDR3 in DNA: TGTGCCAGCAGTTACTCAGACAGGGGGTACGAGCAGTACTTC. Translating gives CASSYSDRGYEQYF.